One sample yielded the 29 T cell receptor beta chains listed below, sequenced in a study of blood T cells in healthy people across ages. Sample-barcoded 5' priming and a J-beta primer mix drove a second PCR of 7 to 11 cycles. In TCRdb, the 5' RACE reads were re-called with MiXCR into one record per CDR3 protein. This table has some 1.4 million distinct CDR3 sequences, roughly 40% appearing once. The sequenced sample consisted of blood. These receptors were obtained from a woman between 18 and 29 years old in good health.

This clonotype was seen just once. The chain couples TRBV3-1 to TRBJ2-5, with D maybe TRBD1 (6 bases). The assigned J gene may be wrong: the sequence end matches TRBJ2-7 better. Looked up from germline, CDR1 is LGHDT and CDR2 is YNNKEL (reference sequence). The CDR3 consists of 12 residues. This chain's CDR3 is CASSRAGDEQYF. In DNA, the CDR3 is TGTGCCAGCAGCCGCGCAGGGGACGAGCAGTACTTC.

The J gene is TRBJ2-1, the V gene TRBV7-2, with D possibly being TRBD2 (6 bases). In germline, CDR1 is SGHTA, CDR2 FQGNSA. This CDR3 has 15 amino acids. The V end lost 5 bases, the J end lost 5 bases, and 16 bases lay between the germline ends. CDR3 sequence reads: CASSTPRGGDNEQFF. The CDR3 nucleotides read TGTGCCAGCAGCACCCCACGTGGAGGGGACAATGAGCAGTTCTTC.

The chain recombines TRBV5-1 with TRBJ2-2; 9 bases line up with TRBD2. The germline CDR1 and CDR2 sequences are SGHRS and YFSETQ. Trimming at V came to 6 bases and at J to 3 bases, leaving 9 bases not matched to a gene. The CDR3 loop spans 16 amino acids. The CDR3 protein is CASKDASGTYTGELFF. The CDR3 DNA sequence: TGCGCCAGCAAAGATGCTAGCGGGACATACACCGGGGAGCTGTTTTTT.

This clonotype was counted ten times or more. The chain is built from TRBV6-5 and TRBJ2-1; 10 bases agree with TRBD2. The CDR3 has 13 residues. Germline assignment: CDR1 MNHEY and CDR2 SVGAGI. With 7 bases clipped from V and 3 bases from J, the junction kept 0 bases outside the gene matches. In DNA, the CDR3 is TGTGCCAGCACTAGCGGGGGCTACAATGAGCAGTTCTTC. As protein: CASTSGGYNEQFF.

This chain joins TRBV6-5 and TRBJ2-7; D gene ambiguous. Germline V lookup: CDR1 MNHEY, CDR2 SVGAGI. V lost 7 bases and J 3 bases, leaving 10 bases between the germline ends. CDR3 size: 12 residues. As DNA, the CDR3 is TGTGCCAGCACCGGATTTAACTACGAGCAGTACTTC. Translating it yields CASTGFNYEQYF.

The table lists this clonotype with a few counts. This sequence joins TRBV7-3 and TRBJ2-1, with TRBD2 matching 13 bases. V trimming: 4 bases; J trimming: 12 bases; junction bases outside the gene matches: 9. In germline, CDR1 is SGHTA, CDR2 FQGTGA. The CDR3 spans 15 residues. CDR3 amino acids: CASSSTSGGAVSQFF. CDR3 sequence (DNA): TGTGCCAGCAGCTCCACTAGCGGGGGGGCGGTTTCGCAGTTCTTC.

The chain recombines TRBV27 with TRBJ1-2; 8 bases align to TRBD1. The junction had 10 bases not matched to a gene; V was cut back by 5 bases and J by 5 bases. CDR3 size: 15 residues. The germline gives CDR1 MNHEY, CDR2 SMNVEV (reference sequence). The CDR3 nucleotides are TGTGCCAGCAGTCTACGACAGGGGATCGGTTATGGCTACACCTTC. Its translation: CASSLRQGIGYGYTF.

The chain combines TRBV7-7 with TRBJ2-1; D is possibly TRBD1 or TRBD2 (5 bases each). CDR1 is SSHAT and CDR2 is FNYEAQ in the germline V gene (reference sequence). The CDR3 spans 15 residues. Between the trimmed V and J ends, which lost 5 bases and 7 bases, there was a span of 18 bases. The CDR3 protein is CASSTKPGPWNEQFF. CDR3 in DNA: TGTGCCAGCAGCACAAAACCGGGACCTTGGAATGAGCAGTTCTTC.

The rearrangement links TRBV5-1 to TRBJ1-1; TRBD1 matches 8 bases. V was clipped by 1 base and J by 3 bases; unmatched bases: 5. The CDR3 covers 15 residues. Germline CDR1 SGHRS, CDR2 YFSETQ. CDR3 sequence reads: CASSLSGGSYTEAFF. CDR3 coding DNA: TGCGCCAGCAGCTTGTCAGGGGGCAGCTACACTGAAGCTTTCTTT.

This clonotype turned up a few times. The CDR3 loop is CASSFQISSYNEQFF. Written as DNA, the CDR3 is TGTGCCAGCAGCTTCCAGATAAGCTCCTACAATGAGCAGTTCTTC. V usage is TRBV7-9 and J usage is TRBJ2-1; D is undetermined. V was pared by 3 bases and J by 0 bases, with 9 bases between. Germline V gives CDR1 SEHNR, CDR2 FQNEAQ (reference sequence). The CDR3 has 15 residues.

The chain employs TRBV9 and TRBJ2-4; D remains unclear. The DNA end favors TRBJ2-7, so the J call may be wrong. Germline lookup yields CDR1 SGDLS and CDR2 YYNGEE. The CDR3 totals 14 residues. The CDR3 DNA follows: TGTGCCAGCAGCCCCGGTTACCAACCCTACGAGCAGTACTTC. Amino acids: CASSPGYQPYEQYF.

The V and J genes are TRBV25-1 and TRBJ2-2, with 9 nucleotides matching TRBD1. Germline CDR1 reads MGHDK; CDR2 reads SYGVNS. The CDR3 loop spans 16 amino acids. After removal of 2 bases from V and 5 bases from J, the junction contained 6 bases not matched to a gene. The CDR3 DNA reads TGTGCCAGCAGTGAACGGACAGGGGCACAGACCGGGGAGCTGTTTTTT. It is translated as CASSERTGAQTGELFF.

The V and J genes are TRBV6-1 and TRBJ2-7, with 10 bases matching TRBD1. With V trimmed by 5 bases and J by 4 bases, 11 bases remained unmatched. This CDR3 contains 16 residues. CDR1 and CDR2 from the germline V gene are MNHNS and SASEGT. The CDR3 coding sequence is TGTGCCAGCAGTCACCGCGACGGACAGGGGGATTACGAGCAGTACTTC. Amino acid sequence: CASSHRDGQGDYEQYF.

This clonotype was observed at least ten times. The chain uses TRBV4-1 and TRBJ1-1; 7 bases fit TRBD1. Germline assignment: CDR1 MGHRA and CDR2 YSYEKL. The junction had 0 bases not matched to a gene; V was cut back by 1 base and J by 1 base. The CDR3 is made up of 14 amino acids. The CDR3 bases are TGCGCCAGCAGCCAAGGGGACAGGAACACTGAAGCTTTCTTT. As protein: CASSQGDRNTEAFF.

The chain combines TRBV12-3 or TRBV12-4 with TRBJ2-3, with TRBD2 matching over 8 bases. CDR3 size: 16 residues. V was clipped by 5 bases and J by 3 bases; unmatched bases: 10. Here the CDR3 DNA reads TGTGCCAGCAGTCTCACCGGGACTAGTTTAACAGATACGCAGTATTTT. Amino acid sequence: CASSLTGTSLTDTQYF.

This clonotype was seen more than once but under ten times. The rearrangement links TRBV7-9 to TRBJ2-7; D perhaps matches TRBD1 (5 bases). The CDR3 totals 15 residues. V was shortened by 4 bases and J by 3 bases, with 16 bases between the two germline ends. The germline gives CDR1 SEHNR, CDR2 FQNEAQ (reference sequence). CDR3 region: CASSYSPTASYEQYF. CDR3 nucleotide sequence: TGTGCCAGCAGCTATTCACCGACAGCGAGCTACGAGCAGTACTTC.

This rearrangement joins TRBV7-2 to TRBJ2-5; 8 nucleotides agree with TRBD2. V gave up 6 bases and J gave up 11 bases; unmatched junction bases: 14. Germline V gene sequence: CDR1 SGHTA, CDR2 FQGNSA. The CDR3 is 14 amino acids. The CDR3 sequence: CASRTGGPYNEQYF. The CDR3 DNA reads TGTGCCAGCAGGACGGGAGGGCCATACAATGAGCAGTACTTC. The full variable domain, in which reference TRBV7-2 and TRBJ2-5 provide the parts outside the CDR3, is GAGVSQSPSNKVTEKGKDVELRCDPISGHTALYWYRQSLGQGLEFLIYFQGNSAPDKSGLPSDRFSAERTGGSVSTLTIQRTQQEDSAVYLCASRTGGPYNEQYFGPGTRLLVL.

This clonotype has only a few counts. The rearrangement joins TRBV6-1 to TRBJ1-1; unclear D gene. The CDR3 spans 12 residues. Looked up from germline, CDR1 is MNHNS and CDR2 is SASEGT. V lost 3 bases to trimming and J lost 3 bases, with 5 bases between them. CDR3 in amino acids: CASSEGYTEAFF. As DNA, the CDR3 is TGTGCCAGCAGTGAGGGTTACACTGAAGCTTTCTTT.

V usage is TRBV5-5 and J usage is TRBJ1-1; the D gene is possibly TRBD1 (6 bases). The V end lost 0 bases, the J end lost 6 bases, and 15 bases lay between the germline ends. This CDR3 region has 15 residues. Germline lookup yields CDR1 SGHKS and CDR2 YYEKEE (reference sequence). In DNA, the CDR3 is TGTGCCAGCAGCTTGGCCGGCGGGGGCAGCGCTGAAGCTTTCTTT. It yields the protein CASSLAGGGSAEAFF.

Of note for this clonotype: Its ends do not fully match the called genes, so a read error is possible. The chain uses TRBV7-7 and TRBJ2-5; unclear D gene. The CDR3 sequence is 12 residues long. From germline, CDR1 is SSHAT and CDR2 FNYEAQ (reference sequence). The CDR3 loop is CASSKVGETQYF. CDR3 coding DNA: TGTGCTAGCAGCAAGGTGGGAGAGACCCAGTACTTC. The variable domain in full, with the rest retrieved from reference TRBV7-7 and TRBJ2-5, is GAGVSQSPRYKVTKRGQDVTLRCDPISSHATLYWYQQALGQGPEFLTYFNYEAQPDKSGLPSDRFSAERPEGSISTLTIQRTEQRDSAMYRCASSKVGETQYFGPGTRLLVL.

The chain uses TRBV27 and TRBJ2-2; 14 bases line up with TRBD2. The germline CDR1 and CDR2 sequences are MNHEY and SMNVEV (reference sequence). The CDR3 extends over 15 amino acids. The J segment lost 9 bases and the V segment lost 7 bases, leaving 7 bases of the junction unmatched. Written as DNA, the CDR3 is TGTGCCAGCAAGGCCGGGACTAGCGGGAGCCGGGAGCTGTTTTTT. This translates into CASKAGTSGSRELFF.

The chain uses TRBV20-1 and TRBJ2-7, with D hard to call. Germline assignment: CDR1 DFQATT and CDR2 SNEGSKA (reference sequence). This CDR3 spans 14 amino acids. V dropped 0 bases and J dropped 0 bases, with 9 bases sitting between them. CDR3 coding DNA: TGCAGTGCTAGAGACCCACAACCCTCCTACGAGCAGTACTTC. Protein product: CSARDPQPSYEQYF.

This clonotype occurred a few times. The chain uses TRBV12-3 or TRBV12-4 and TRBJ2-3; TRBD2 might be the D (6 bases). Deletions cut 7 bases from V and 2 bases from J, with 19 bases between. The length of the CDR3 is 16 residues. This chain's CDR3 is CASNRQGAGFTDTQYF. In nucleotides, the CDR3 is TGTGCCAGCAATCGCCAAGGGGCGGGGTTCACAGATACGCAGTATTTT.

This clonotype has only a few counts. The CDR3 protein is CASSLERFGGEAFF. For the CDR3, the DNA is TGTGCCAGCAGTTTAGAGCGATTCGGGGGGGAAGCTTTCTTT. The rearrangement uses TRBV12-3 or TRBV12-4 and TRBJ1-1, with D possibly matching TRBD1 (5 bases). Trimming cost V 1 base and J 8 bases, with 14 bases left between them. The CDR3 has 14 residues.

On this clonotype itself: This may come from a read error, since a much larger clone is one base off. This sequence joins TRBV9 and TRBJ2-1, with 12 bases that match TRBD2. Germline loops: CDR1 SGDLS, CDR2 YYNGEE. With 4 bases clipped from V and 5 bases from J, the junction kept 7 bases outside the gene matches. The CDR3 has 16 amino acids. CDR3 in amino acids: CASSIDWTSGDNEQFF. The CDR3 bases are TGTGCCAGCAGCATAGATTGGACTAGCGGGGACAATGAGCAGTTCTTC. Full variable domain (rest looked up from reference TRBV9 and TRBJ2-1): DSGVTQTPKHLITATGQRVTLRCSPRSGDLSVYWYQQSLDQGLQFLIQYYNGEERAKGNILERFSAQQFPDLHSELNLSSLELGDSALYFCASSIDWTSGDNEQFFGPGTRLTVL.

This chain connects TRBV2 to TRBJ1-2; D is perhaps TRBD1 (6 bases). With 4 bases removed from V and 0 bases from J, the gap between germline ends came to 9 bases. The CDR3 contains 14 residues. Germline CDR1 reads SNHLY; CDR2 reads FYNNEI. The DNA of the CDR3 is TGTGCCAGCAGTGCCCAGGGGCCTAACTATGGCTACACCTTC. Amino acids: CASSAQGPNYGYTF.

The chain recombines TRBV18 with TRBJ2-5; D gene uncertain. Trimming took 1 base from V and 4 from J, leaving 7 bases between them. Germline CDR1 reads KGHSH; CDR2 reads LQKENI. CDR3 size: 13 residues. For the CDR3, the DNA is TGTGCCAGCTCACCACTAGATCTAGAGACCCAGTACTTC. Protein: CASSPLDLETQYF.

The chain has TRBV6-5 and TRBJ2-2, with D perhaps assigned TRBD1 or TRBD2 (7 bases each). V was cut by 6 bases and J by 5 bases, with 16 bases left in between. Germline assignment: CDR1 MNHEY and CDR2 SVGAGI. This CDR3 contains 15 residues. The CDR3 coding sequence is TGTGCCAGCAGATCAGGGGGGGTCGGGACCGGGGAGCTGTTTTTT. This codes for CASRSGGVGTGELFF.

The V call is TRBV9, the J call TRBJ2-6, with D uncertain. The CDR3 length is 16 residues. Deletions cut 6 bases from V and 4 bases from J, with 17 bases between. Germline-derived CDR1 and CDR2 are SGDLS and YYNGEE. The CDR3 DNA reads as TGTGCCAGCACAACAAGCTCGACCCGCGGGGCCAACGTCCTGACTTTC. It translates to CASTTSSTRGANVLTF.